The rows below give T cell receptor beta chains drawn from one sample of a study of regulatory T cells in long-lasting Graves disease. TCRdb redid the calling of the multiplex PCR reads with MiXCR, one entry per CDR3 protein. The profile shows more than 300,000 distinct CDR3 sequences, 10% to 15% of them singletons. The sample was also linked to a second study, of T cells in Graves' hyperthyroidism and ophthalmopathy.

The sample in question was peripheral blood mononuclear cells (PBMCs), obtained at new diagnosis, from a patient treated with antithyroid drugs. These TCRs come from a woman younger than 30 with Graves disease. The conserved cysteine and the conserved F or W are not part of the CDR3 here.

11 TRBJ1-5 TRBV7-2 ASSVRGGQPQH
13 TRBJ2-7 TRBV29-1 SVEATGGAQGEQY
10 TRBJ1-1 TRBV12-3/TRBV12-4 ASSYRGPEAF
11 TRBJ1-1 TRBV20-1 SVGARTNTEAF
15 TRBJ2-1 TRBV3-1 ASSRITGQGASVKQF
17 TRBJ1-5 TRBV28 ASSLVNPLGWGSNQPQH
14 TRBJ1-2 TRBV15 ATSRVGRDRGYGYT
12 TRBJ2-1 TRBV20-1 SARDWDFDNEQF
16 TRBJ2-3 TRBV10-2 ASSVSLAGGGSTDTQY
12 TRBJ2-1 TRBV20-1 SARTSGVYNEQF
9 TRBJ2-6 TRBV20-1 SVPGANVLT
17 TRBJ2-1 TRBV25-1 ASSKFIGQGGDSVHEQF
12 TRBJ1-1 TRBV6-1 ASSPDSENTEAF
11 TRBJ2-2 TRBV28 ASYAANTGELF
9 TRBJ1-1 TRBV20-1 SARDHTEAF
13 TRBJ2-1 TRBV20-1 SARDRDSGGNEQF
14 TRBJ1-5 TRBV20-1 SARSRDRRVRQPQH
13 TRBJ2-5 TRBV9 ASSDTSGSSETQY
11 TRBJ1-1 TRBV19 ASRPVVNTEAF
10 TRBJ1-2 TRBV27 ATSEGGYGYT
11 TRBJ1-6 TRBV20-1 SASLGADSPLH
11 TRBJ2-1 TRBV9 ASSVWTENEQF
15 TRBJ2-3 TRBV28 ASSPDRGRPRTDTQY
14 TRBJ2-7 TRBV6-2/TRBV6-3 ASSYLGLNAPYEQY
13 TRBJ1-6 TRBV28 ASSKKDRVDSPLH
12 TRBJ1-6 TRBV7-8 ATPGTGIDSPLH
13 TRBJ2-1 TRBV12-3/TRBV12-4 ASSTPGQSYNEQF
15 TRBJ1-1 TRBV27 ASSPYSPDTTNTEAF
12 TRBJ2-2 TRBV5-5 ASSLAAGHPVMF